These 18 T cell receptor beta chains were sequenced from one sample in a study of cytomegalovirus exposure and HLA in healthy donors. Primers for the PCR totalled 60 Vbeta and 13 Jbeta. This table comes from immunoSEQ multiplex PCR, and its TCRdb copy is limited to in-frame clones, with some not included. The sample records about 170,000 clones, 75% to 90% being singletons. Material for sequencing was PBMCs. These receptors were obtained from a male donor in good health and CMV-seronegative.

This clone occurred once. In DNA form, the CDR3 reads TGTGCCAGCACGGAGAACGGCGAGACCTACGAGCAGTACTTC. The encoded protein is CASTENGETYEQYF. This chain joins TRBV6-6 and TRBJ2-7; D unclear. The CDR3 has 14 amino acids. V gave up 7 bases and J gave up 2 bases, with 15 bases separating them. Per the germline V gene, CDR1 is MNHNY and CDR2 is SVGAGI (reference sequence).

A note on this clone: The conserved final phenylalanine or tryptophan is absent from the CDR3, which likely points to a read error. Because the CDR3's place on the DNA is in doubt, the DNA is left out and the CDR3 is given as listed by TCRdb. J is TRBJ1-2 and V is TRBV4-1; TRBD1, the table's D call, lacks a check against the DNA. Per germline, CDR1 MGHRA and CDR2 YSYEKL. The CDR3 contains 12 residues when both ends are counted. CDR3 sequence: CASSQGQGSLRL.

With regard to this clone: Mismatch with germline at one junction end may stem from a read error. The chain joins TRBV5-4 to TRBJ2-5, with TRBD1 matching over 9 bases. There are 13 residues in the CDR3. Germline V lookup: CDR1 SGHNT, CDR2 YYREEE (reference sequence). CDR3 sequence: CASSRDREEIQYF. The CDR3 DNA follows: TGTGCCAGCAGCCGGGACAGGGAAGAGATCCAGTACTTC.

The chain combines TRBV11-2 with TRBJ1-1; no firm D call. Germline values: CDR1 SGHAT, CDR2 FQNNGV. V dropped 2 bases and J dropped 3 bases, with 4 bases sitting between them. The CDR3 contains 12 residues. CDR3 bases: TGTGCCAGCAGCTTAACATACACTGAAGCTTTCTTT. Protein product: CASSLTYTEAFF.

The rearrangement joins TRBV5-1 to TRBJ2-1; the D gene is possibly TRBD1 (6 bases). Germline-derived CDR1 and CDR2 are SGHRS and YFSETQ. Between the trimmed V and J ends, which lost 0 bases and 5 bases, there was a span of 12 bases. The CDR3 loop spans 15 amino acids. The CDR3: CASSLAQGSNNEQFF. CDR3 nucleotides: TGCGCCAGCAGCTTGGCGCAGGGGTCTAACAATGAGCAGTTCTTC.

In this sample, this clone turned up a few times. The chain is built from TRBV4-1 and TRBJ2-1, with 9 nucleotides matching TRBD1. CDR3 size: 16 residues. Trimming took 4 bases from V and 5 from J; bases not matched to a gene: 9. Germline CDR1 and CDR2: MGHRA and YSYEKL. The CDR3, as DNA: TGCGCCAGCAGCCCTGGTCCGGGACAGGGTCACAATGAGCAGTTCTTC. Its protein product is CASSPGPGQGHNEQFF.

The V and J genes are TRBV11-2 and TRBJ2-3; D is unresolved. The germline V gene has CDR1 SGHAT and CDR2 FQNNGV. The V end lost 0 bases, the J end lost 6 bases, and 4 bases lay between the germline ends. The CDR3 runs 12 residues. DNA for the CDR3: TGTGCCAGCAGCTTAGATGAGGATACGCAGTATTTT. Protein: CASSLDEDTQYF. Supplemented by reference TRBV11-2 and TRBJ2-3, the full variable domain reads EAGVAQSPRYKIIEKRQSVAFWCNPISGHATLYWYQQILGQGPKLLIQFQNNGVVDDSQLPKDRFSAERLKGVDSTLKIQPAKLEDSAVYLCASSLDEDTQYFGPGTRLTVL.

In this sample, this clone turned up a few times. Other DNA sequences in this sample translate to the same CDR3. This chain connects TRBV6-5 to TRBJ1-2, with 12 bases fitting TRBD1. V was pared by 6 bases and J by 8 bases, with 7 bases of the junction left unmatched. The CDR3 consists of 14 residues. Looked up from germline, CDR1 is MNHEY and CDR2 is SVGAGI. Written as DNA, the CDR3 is TGTGCCAGCAGCTGGGGACAGGGGGCAGGAGGCTACACCTTC. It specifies CASSWGQGAGGYTF.

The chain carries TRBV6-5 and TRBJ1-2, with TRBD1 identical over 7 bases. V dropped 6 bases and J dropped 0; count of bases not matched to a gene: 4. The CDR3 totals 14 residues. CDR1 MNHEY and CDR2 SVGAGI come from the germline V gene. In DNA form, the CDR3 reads TGTGCCAGCAGGGCGGGACAGACTAACTATGGCTACACCTTC. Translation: CASRAGQTNYGYTF.

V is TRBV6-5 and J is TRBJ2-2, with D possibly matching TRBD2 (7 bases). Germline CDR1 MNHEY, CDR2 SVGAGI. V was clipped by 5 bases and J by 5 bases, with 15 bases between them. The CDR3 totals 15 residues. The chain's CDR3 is CASSIRGGRTGELFF. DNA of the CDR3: TGTGCCAGCAGTATAAGGGGGGGCAGGACCGGGGAGCTGTTTTTT.

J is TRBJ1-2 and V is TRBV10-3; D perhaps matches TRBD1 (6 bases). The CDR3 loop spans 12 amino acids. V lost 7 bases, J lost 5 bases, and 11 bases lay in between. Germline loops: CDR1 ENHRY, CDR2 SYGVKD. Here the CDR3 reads CAINRVGYGYTF. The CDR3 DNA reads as TGTGCCATCAACAGGGTGGGGTATGGCTACACCTTC.

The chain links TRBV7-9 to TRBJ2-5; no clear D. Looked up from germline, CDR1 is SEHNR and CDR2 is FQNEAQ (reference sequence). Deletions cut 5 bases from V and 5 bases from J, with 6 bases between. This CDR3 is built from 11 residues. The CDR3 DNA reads TGTGCCAGCAGCCTAAGTGAGACCCAGTACTTC. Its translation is CASSLSETQYF.

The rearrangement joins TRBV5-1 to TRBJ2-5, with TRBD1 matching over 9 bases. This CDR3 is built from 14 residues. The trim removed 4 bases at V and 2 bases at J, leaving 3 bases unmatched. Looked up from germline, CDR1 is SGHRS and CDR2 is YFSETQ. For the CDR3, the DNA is TGCGCCAGCAGCCTTGACAGGGGGCAAGAGACCCAGTACTTC. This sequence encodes CASSLDRGQETQYF.

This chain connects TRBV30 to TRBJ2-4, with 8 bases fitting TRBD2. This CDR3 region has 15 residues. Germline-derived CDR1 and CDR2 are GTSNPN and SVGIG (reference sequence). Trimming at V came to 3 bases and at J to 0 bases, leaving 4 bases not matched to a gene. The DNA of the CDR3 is TGTGCCTGGAGGGCGGGGGGACTAGCCAAAAACATTCAGTACTTC. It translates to CAWRAGGLAKNIQYF.

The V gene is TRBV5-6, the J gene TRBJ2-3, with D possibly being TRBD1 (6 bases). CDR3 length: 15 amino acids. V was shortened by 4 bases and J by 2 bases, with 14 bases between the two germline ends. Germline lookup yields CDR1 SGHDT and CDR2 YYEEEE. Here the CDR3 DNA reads TGTGCCAGCAGCCTCTACAGGGTAAACACAGATACGCAGTATTTT. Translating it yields CASSLYRVNTDTQYF.

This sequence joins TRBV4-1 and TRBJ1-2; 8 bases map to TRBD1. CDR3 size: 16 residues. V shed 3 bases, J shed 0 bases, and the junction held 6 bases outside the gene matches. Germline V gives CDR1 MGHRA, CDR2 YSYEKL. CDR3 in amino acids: CASSHDDRGPNYGYTF. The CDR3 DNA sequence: TGCGCCAGCAGCCACGATGACAGGGGTCCTAACTATGGCTACACCTTC.

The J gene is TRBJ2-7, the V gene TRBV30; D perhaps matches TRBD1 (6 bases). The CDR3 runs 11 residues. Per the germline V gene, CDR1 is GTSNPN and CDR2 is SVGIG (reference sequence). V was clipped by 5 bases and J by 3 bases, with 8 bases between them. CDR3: CAWGTRYEQYF. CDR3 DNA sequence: TGTGCCTGGGGGACACGCTACGAGCAGTACTTC. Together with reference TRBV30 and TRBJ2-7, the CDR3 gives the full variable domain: SQTIHQWPATLVQPVGSPLSLECTVEGTSNPNLYWYRQAAGRGLQLLFYSVGIGQISSEVPQNLSASRPQDRQFILSSKKLLLSDSGFYLCAWGTRYEQYFGPGTRLTVT.

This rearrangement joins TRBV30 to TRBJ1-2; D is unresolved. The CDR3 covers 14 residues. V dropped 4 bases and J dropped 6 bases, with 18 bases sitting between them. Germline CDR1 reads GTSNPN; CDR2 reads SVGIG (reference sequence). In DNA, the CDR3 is TGTGCCTGGACAATAGGCGGGGTAATAGATGGCTACACCTTC. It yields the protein CAWTIGGVIDGYTF.